Each of the 3 T cell receptor beta chains below was sequenced from the same sample in a study of blood T cell repertoires in COVID-19. Using immunoSEQ multiplex PCR, the repertoire was profiled, and TCRdb retains in-frame clones only, with some absent. The profile shows some 200,000 clones, around 80% of them singletons. Material: peripheral blood. Receptors were obtained from a woman aged 80 or over with acute or convalescent COVID-19.

This clone was counted once. The chain has TRBV7-2 and TRBJ1-6; 8 positions agree with TRBD1. The CDR3 is made up of 15 amino acids. The ends lost 5 bases at V and 7 bases at J; junction bases unmatched: 7. In germline, CDR1 is SGHTA, CDR2 FQGNSA. The CDR3 loop reads CASSPRQGSNSPLHF. The CDR3 nucleotides are TGTGCCAGCAGCCCTCGACAGGGGTCAAATTCACCCCTCCACTTT.

This rearrangement joins TRBV11-3 to TRBJ2-1; 12 bases fit TRBD2. Per the germline V gene, CDR1 is SGHNT and CDR2 is YENEEA. The CDR3 sequence is 18 residues long. V lost 4 bases and J lost 0; bases outside the gene matches: 7. The CDR3 region is CASSSRTSGVSSYNEQFF. The DNA for the CDR3 is TGTGCCAGCAGCTCCCGGACTAGCGGGGTTAGCTCCTACAATGAGCAGTTCTTC. Variable domain in full (rest from reference TRBV11-3 and TRBJ2-1): EAGVVQSPRYKIIEKKQPVAFWCNPISGHNTLYWYLQNLGQGPELLIRYENEEAVDDSQLPKDRFSAERLKGVDSTLKIQPAELGDSAVYLCASSSRTSGVSSYNEQFFGPGTRLTVL.

V is TRBV13 and J is TRBJ1-4, with TRBD1 identical over 7 bases. Germline trimming cut 6 bases from V and 5 bases from J; bases unmatched to any gene: 3. Germline V gives CDR1 PRHDT, CDR2 FYEKMQ (reference sequence). CDR3 length: 13 amino acids. In DNA, the CDR3 is TGTGCCAGCAGGGGACAGTGGAATGAAAAACTGTTTTTT. It codes for CASRGQWNEKLFF. Supplemented by reference TRBV13 and TRBJ1-4, the full variable domain reads AAGVIQSPRHLIKEKRETATLKCYPIPRHDTVYWYQQGPGQDPQFLISFYEKMQSDKGSIPDRFSAQQFSDYHSELNMSSLELGDSALYFCASRGQWNEKLFFGSGTQLSVL.